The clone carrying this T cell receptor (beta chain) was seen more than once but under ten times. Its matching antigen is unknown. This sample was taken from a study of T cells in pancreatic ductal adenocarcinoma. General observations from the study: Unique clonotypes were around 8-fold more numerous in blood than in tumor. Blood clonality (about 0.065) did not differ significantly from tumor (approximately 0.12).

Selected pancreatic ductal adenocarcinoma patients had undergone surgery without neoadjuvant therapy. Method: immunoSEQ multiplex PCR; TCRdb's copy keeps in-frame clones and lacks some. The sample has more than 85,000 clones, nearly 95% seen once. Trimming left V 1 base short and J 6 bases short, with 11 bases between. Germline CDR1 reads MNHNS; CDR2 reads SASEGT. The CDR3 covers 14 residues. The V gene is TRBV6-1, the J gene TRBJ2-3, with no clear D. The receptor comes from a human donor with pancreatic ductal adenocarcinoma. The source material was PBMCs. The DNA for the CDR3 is TGTGCCAGCAGTGAAGGGCCCGATCCGGATACGCAGTATTTT. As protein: CASSEGPDPDTQYF.